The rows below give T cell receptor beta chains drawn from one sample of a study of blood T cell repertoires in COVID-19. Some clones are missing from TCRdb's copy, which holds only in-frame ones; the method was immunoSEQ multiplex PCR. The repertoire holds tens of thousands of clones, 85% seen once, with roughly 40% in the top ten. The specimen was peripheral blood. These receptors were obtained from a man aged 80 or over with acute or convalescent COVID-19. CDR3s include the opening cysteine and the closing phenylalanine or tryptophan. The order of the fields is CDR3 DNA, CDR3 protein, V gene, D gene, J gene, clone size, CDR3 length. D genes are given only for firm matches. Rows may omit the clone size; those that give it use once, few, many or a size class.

TGCGCCAGCAGCCCGGGCCCACGCGGACAGGGGTTGAACTATGGCTACACCTTC CASSPGPRGQGLNYGYTF TRBV5-1 TRBD1 TRBJ1-2 NA 18
TGCGCCAGCAGCTCTTCCGGGACAGTGAACACTGAAGCTTTCTTT CASSSSGTVNTEAFF TRBV5-1 TRBD1 TRBJ1-1 once 15
TGTGCCAGCAGTACCCGGGACAGGGGACAGACCCAGTACTTC CASSTRDRGQTQYF TRBV6-5 TRBD1 TRBJ2-5 NA 14
TGTGCCAGTAGTCCCGGACAGGGGGTAACCTACGAGCAGTACTTC CASSPGQGVTYEQYF TRBV19 TRBD1 TRBJ2-7 NA 15
TGTGCCAGCAGTTTATCCGCGGGGGGCTCCTACGAGCAGTACTTC CASSLSAGGSYEQYF TRBV27 TRBD2 TRBJ2-7 NA 15
TGTGCCAGCAGTTTGGGACAGGGAGATAACAATGAGCAGTTCTTC CASSLGQGDNNEQFF TRBV6-4 TRBD1 TRBJ2-1 few 15
TGTGCCAGCAGCCAAGTCCGGAGGGCCGGCACAGATACGCAGTATTTT CASSQVRRAGTDTQYF TRBV14 NA TRBJ2-3 NA 16
TGTGCCTGGAGTACATATTCCGGGACAGGCCCCAATCAGCCCCAGCATTTT CAWSTYSGTGPNQPQHF TRBV30 TRBD1 TRBJ1-5 NA 17
TGCGCCAGCAGCTTGGGAGGGGAGGGGGAAAAACTGTTTTTT CASSLGGEGEKLFF TRBV5-1 NA TRBJ1-4 NA 14
TGTGCCAGCAGCCCGCGGGAGCGACACCCAAATTCACCCCTCCACTTT CASSPRERHPNSPLHF TRBV5-4 NA TRBJ1-6 NA 16
TGTGCCAGCAGCCAAAGGACAGGGCTGAACACCGGGGAGCTGTTTTTT CASSQRTGLNTGELFF TRBV7-3 TRBD1 TRBJ2-2 NA 16
TGTGCCAGCAGCTTCGGGGGAATGCTAGAGACCCAGTACTTC CASSFGGMLETQYF TRBV7-2 NA TRBJ2-5 NA 14
TGCAGCGTTGCGCGGGGAACCCAAGAGACCCAGTACTTC CSVARGTQETQYF TRBV29-1 NA TRBJ2-5 NA 13
TGTGCCAGTAACCGGGGGGAAGAATTTTGGCAGCATTTT CASNRGEEFWQHF TRBV28 NA TRBJ1-5 NA 13
TGCGCCAGCAGTGGGACAGGGAATGGCTACACCTTC CASSGTGNGYTF TRBV10-2 TRBD1 TRBJ1-2 NA 12
TGTGCCAGCAGTTTATTCCCAGCGGGAAGCTCCTACGAGCAGTACTTC CASSLFPAGSSYEQYF TRBV28 TRBD2 TRBJ2-7 NA 16
TGTGCCCAAAGAGGGGGCAGAACTGAAGCTTTCTTT CAQRGGRTEAFF TRBV30 TRBD1 TRBJ1-1 NA 12
TGCGCCAGTTCGCGGGTACTGAACACTGAAGCTTTCTTT CASSRVLNTEAFF TRBV5-1 NA TRBJ1-1 NA 13
TGTGCCAGCATCCCGTGGCGGGCGGCTCAAGAGACCCAGTACTTC CASIPWRAAQETQYF TRBV7-8 NA TRBJ2-5 NA 15
TGTGCCAGCAGCGTAGAGGAGCTAGCGCCTAGCACAGATACGCAGTATTTT CASSVEELAPSTDTQYF TRBV9 NA TRBJ2-3 NA 17
TGCGCCAGCAGCTTCCACAGGGGGCGCGGCACTGAAGCTTTCTTT CASSFHRGRGTEAFF TRBV5-1 TRBD1 TRBJ1-1 NA 15
TGTGCCTGGGATCCGGGACAGGGGGTTCGTGAAAAACTGTTTTTT CAWDPGQGVREKLFF TRBV30 TRBD1 TRBJ1-4 NA 15
TGTGCCATCAGTGAGTCTACAGCGGGTGGCTACACCTTC CAISESTAGGYTF TRBV10-3 NA TRBJ1-2 NA 13
TGTGCCAGCAGTTCCGGCGGGAACTATGGCTACACCTTC CASSSGGNYGYTF TRBV28 NA TRBJ1-2 NA 13
TGTGCCAGCAGTTATCTAGCGGGAGAGACCCAGTACTTC CASSYLAGETQYF TRBV6-5 TRBD2 TRBJ2-5 once 13
TGTGCCAGCACCGGACTAGCGGGGTCCGGGGAGCTGTTTTTT CASTGLAGSGELFF TRBV6-5 TRBD2 TRBJ2-2 NA 14
TGTGCCAGCAGTTATGACAGCTTTACCGGGGAGCTGTTTTTT CASSYDSFTGELFF TRBV28 NA TRBJ2-2 NA 14
TGTGCCAGTTGGAACAGGGGAGGCGATGAAAAACTGTTTTTT CASWNRGGDEKLFF TRBV19 TRBD1 TRBJ1-4 NA 14
TGTGCCAGTAGAGCAGACTTAAACTACGAGCAGTACTTC CASRADLNYEQYF TRBV19 NA TRBJ2-7 NA 13